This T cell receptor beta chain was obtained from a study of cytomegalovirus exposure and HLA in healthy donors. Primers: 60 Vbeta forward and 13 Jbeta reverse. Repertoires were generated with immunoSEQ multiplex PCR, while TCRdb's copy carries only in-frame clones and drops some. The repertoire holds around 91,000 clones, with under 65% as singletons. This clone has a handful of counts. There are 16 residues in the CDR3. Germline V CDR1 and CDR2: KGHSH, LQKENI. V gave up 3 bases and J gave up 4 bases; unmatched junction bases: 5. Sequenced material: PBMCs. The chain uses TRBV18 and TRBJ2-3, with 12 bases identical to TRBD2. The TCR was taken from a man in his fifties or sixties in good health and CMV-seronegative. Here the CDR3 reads CASSPTSGRWADTQYF. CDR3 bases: TGTGCCAGCTCACCGACTAGCGGGAGATGGGCAGATACGCAGTATTTT.